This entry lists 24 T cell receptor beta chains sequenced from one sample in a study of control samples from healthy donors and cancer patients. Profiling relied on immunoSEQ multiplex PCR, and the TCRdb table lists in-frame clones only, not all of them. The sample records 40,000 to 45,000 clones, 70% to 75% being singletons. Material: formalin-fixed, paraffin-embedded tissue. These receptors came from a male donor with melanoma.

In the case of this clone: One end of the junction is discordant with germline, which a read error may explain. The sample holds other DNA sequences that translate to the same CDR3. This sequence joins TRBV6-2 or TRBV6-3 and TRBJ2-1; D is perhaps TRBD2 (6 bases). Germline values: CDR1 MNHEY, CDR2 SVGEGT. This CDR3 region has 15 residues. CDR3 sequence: CASSSGTLNYNEQFF. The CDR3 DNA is TGTGCTAGCAGCTCCGGGACTTTAAACTACAATGAGCAGTTCTTC.

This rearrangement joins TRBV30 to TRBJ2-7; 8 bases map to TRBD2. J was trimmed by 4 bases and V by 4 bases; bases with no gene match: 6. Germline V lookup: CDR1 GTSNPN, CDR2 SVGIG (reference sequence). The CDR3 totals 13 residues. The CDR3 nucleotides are TGTGCCTGGAATAAGCGGGAGTCGTACGAGCAGTACTTC. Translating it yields CAWNKRESYEQYF.

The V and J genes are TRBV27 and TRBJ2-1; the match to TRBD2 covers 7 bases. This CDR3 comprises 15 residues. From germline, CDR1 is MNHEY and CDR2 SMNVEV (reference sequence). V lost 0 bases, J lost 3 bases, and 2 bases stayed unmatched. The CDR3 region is CASSLSWEGYNEQFF. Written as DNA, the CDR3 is TGTGCCAGCAGTTTATCTTGGGAGGGCTACAATGAGCAGTTCTTC.

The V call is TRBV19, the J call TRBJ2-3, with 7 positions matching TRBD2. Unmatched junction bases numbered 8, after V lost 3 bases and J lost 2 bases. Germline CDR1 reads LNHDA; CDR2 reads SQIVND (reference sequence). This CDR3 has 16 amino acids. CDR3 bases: TGTGCCAGTAGTATTGGAGGCGGGAGATACACAGATACGCAGTATTTT. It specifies CASSIGGGRYTDTQYF.

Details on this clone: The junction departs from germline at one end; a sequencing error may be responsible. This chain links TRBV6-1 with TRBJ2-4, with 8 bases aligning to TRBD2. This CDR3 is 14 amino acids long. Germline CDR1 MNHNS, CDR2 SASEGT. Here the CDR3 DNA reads TGTGCCAGCAGTCAAGCGGGAGTCGGGAACATTCAGTACTTC. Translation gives CASSQAGVGNIQYF.

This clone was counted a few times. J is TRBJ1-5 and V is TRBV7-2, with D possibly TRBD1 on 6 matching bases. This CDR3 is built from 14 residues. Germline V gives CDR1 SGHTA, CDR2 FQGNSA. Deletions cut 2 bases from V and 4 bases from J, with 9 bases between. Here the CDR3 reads CASSLKGGNQPQHF. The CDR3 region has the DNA TGTGCCAGCAGCTTAAAGGGGGGAAATCAGCCCCAGCATTTT.

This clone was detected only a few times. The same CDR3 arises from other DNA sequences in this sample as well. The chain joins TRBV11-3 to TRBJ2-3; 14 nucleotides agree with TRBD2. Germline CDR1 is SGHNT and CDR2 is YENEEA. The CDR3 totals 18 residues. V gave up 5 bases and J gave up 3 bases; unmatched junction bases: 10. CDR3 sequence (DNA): TGTGCCAGCAGCCTAGGGACTAGCGGGAGTCTCATTACAGATACGCAGTATTTT. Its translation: CASSLGTSGSLITDTQYF.

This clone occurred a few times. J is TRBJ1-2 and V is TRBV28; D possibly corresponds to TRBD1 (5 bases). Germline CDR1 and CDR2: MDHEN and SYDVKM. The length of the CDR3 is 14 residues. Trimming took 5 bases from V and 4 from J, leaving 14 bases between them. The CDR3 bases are TGTGCCAGCAGTCCGGACACTACGATCTATGGCTACACCTTC. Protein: CASSPDTTIYGYTF.

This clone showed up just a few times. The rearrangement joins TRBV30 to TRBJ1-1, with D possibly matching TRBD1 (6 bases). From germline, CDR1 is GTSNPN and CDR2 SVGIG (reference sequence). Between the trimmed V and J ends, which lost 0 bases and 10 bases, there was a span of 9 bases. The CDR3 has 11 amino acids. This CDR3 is CAWSVGGPAFF. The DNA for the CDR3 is TGTGCCTGGAGTGTGGGGGGGCCAGCTTTCTTT.

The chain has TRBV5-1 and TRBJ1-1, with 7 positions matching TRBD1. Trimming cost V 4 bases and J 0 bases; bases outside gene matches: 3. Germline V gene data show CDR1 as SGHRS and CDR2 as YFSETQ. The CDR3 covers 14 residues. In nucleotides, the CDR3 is TGCGCCAGCAGCCTGGGACAGATGAACACTGAAGCTTTCTTT. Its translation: CASSLGQMNTEAFF. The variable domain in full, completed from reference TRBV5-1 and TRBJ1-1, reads KAGVTQTPRYLIKTRGQQVTLSCSPISGHRSVSWYQQTPGQGLQFLFEYFSETQRNKGNFPGRFSGRQFSNSRSEMNVSTLELGDSALYLCASSLGQMNTEAFFGQGTRLTVV.

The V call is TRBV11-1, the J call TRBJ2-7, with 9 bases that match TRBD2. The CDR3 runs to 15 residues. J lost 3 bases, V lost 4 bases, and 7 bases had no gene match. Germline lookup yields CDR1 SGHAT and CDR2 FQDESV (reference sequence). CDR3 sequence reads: CASSSSTSGGYEQYF. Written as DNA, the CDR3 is TGTGCCAGCAGCTCATCGACTAGCGGCGGCTACGAGCAGTACTTC.

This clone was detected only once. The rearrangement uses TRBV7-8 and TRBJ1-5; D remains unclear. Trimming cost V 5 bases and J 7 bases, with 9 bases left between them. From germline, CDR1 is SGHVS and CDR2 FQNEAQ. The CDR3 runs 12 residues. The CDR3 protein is CASSLNPQPQHF. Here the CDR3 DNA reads TGTGCCAGCAGCCTCAATCCGCAGCCCCAGCATTTT.

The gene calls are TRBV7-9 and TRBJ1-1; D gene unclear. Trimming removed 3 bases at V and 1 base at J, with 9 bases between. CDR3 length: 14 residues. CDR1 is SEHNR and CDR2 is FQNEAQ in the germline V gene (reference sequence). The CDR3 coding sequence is TGTGCCAGCAGCTTCGGGCAAGAGAACACTGAAGCTTTCTTT. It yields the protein CASSFGQENTEAFF.

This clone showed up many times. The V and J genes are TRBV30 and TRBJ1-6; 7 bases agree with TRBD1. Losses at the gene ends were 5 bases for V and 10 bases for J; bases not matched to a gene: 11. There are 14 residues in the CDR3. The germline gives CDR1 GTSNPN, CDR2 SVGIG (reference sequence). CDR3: CAWDRQGKGSPLHF. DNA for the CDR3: TGTGCCTGGGACAGACAGGGAAAGGGGTCACCCCTCCACTTT.

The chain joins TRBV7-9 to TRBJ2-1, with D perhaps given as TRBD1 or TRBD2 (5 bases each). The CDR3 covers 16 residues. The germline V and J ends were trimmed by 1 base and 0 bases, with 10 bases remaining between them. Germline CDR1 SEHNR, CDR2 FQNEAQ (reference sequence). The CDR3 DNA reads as TGTGCCAGCAGCTTAGGATCAGGGAGCTCCTACAATGAGCAGTTCTTC. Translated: CASSLGSGSSYNEQFF.

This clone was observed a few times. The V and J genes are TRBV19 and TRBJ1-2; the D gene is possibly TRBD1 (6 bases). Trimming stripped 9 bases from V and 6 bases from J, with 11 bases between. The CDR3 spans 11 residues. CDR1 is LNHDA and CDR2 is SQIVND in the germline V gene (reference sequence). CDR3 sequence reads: CASSSGDGYTF. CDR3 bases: TGTGCCAGCTCATCAGGGGATGGCTACACCTTC.

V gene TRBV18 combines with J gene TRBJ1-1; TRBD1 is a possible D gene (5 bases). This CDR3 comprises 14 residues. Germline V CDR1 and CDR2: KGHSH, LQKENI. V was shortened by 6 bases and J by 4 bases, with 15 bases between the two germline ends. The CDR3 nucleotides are TGTGCCAGCTCTCTACGGGGCAGGGTCACTGAAGCTTTCTTT. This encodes CASSLRGRVTEAFF.

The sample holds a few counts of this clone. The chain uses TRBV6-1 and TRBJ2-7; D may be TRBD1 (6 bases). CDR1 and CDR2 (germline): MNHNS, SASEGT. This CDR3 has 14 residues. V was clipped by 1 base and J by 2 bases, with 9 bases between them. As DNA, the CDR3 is TGTGCCAGCAGTGAAGGGGGACATACCTACGAGCAGTACTTC. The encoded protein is CASSEGGHTYEQYF.

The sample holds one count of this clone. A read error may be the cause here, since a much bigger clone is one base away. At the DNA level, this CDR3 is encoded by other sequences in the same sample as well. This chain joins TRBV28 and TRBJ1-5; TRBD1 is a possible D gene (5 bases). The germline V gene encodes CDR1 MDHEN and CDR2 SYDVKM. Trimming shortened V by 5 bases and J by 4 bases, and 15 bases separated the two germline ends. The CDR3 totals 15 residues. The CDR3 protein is CASSPFGGNNQPQHF. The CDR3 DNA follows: TGTGCCAGCAGTCCCTTCGGGGGGAATAATCAGCCCCAGCATTTT.

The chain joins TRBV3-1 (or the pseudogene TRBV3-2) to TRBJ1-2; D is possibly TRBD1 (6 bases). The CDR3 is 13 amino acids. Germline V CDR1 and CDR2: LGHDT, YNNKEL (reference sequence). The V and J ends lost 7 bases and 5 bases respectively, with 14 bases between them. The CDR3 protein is CASTLRGVYGYTF. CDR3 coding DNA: TGTGCCAGCACCCTCAGGGGTGTATATGGCTACACCTTC.

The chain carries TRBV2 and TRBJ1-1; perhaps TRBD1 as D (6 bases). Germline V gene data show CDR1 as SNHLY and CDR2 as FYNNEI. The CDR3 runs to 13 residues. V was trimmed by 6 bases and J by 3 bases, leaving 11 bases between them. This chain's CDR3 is CASSSQGDTEAFF. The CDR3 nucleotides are TGTGCCAGCAGCTCACAGGGAGACACTGAAGCTTTCTTT.

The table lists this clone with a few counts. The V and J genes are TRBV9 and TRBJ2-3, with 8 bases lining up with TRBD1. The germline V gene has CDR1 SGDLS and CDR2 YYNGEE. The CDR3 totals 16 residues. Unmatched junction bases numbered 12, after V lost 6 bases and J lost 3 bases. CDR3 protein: CASTRGDRPLTDTQYF. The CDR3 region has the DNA TGTGCCAGCACCAGAGGGGACAGGCCCCTGACAGATACGCAGTATTTT.

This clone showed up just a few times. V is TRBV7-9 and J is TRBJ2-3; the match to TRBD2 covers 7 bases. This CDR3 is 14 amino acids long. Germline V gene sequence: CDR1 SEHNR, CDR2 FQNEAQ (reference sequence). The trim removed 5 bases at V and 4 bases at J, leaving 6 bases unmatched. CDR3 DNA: TGTGCCAGCAGCCTTGCGGGAGCCCCAGATACGCAGTATTTT. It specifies CASSLAGAPDTQYF.

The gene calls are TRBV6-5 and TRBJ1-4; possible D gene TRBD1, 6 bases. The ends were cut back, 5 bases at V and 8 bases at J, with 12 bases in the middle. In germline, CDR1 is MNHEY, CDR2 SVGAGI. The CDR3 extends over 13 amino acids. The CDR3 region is CASSLTGLEKLFF. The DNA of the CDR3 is TGTGCCAGCAGTCTAACAGGGTTGGAAAAACTGTTTTTT.